This TCR beta chain is from a study of T cells in localized non-small cell lung cancer. Sequencing used immunoSEQ multiplex PCR; TCRdb keeps in-frame clones, though not all of them. The sample has tens of thousands of clones, approximately 90% seen once. Germline V gives CDR1 MNHEY, CDR2 SMNVEV (reference sequence). V shed 6 bases and J shed 4 bases, with 13 bases lying between them. CDR3 length: 13 residues. Findings and caveats of the study: As only one tumor region underwent sequencing, heterogeneity remains possible. Increased T cell density in blood showed an association with longer overall survival. Uninvolved nearby lung showed the greatest T cell clonality, exceeding that found in tumor. A median of 57 of the top 100 tumor clones appeared in adjacent lung, which was paired and uninvolved.

A note on this clone: Antigen specificity is unknown.

This sequence originates from a woman aged 40-69 years with stage I squamous cell lung carcinoma. Source: peripheral blood, taken before any cancer treatment. The chain uses TRBV27 and TRBJ2-7; either TRBD1 or TRBD2 may supply D (5 bases each). CDR3 nucleotides: TGTGCCAGCAGCTTCCGGGACGGATACGAGCAGTACTTC. This gives the protein CASSFRDGYEQYF.